These T cell receptor beta chains were read from a single sample in a study of blood T cell repertoires in COVID-19. Libraries were prepared by immunoSEQ multiplex PCR; TCRdb keeps only in-frame clonotypes and omits some of them. The sample has about 74,000 clones, 60% to 85% seen once; the top ten hold around a fifth. The specimen sequenced was peripheral blood. These receptor sequences come from an older man with acute or convalescent COVID-19. The CDR3 runs from the conserved cysteine through the conserved F or W. A D gene is named only where the DNA matches it firmly. Size tells how often a clone was seen (once, few, many) or the class of an expanded clone, and some rows leave it out.

DNA | CDR3 | J | D | size | V
TGTGCCAGTCTGCGGGACAGGGAGGGTGAGCAGTTCTTC | CASLRDREGEQFF | TRBJ2-1 | TRBD1 | NA | TRBV6-5
TGTGCCAGCAGCCAGTACACAGGAAACACCATATATTTT | CASSQYTGNTIYF | TRBJ1-3 | NA | NA | TRBV14
TGTGCCAGCAGCCCGGGGGGGGCAGATACGCAGTATTTT | CASSPGGADTQYF | TRBJ2-3 | TRBD2 | NA | TRBV7-8
TGTGCCAGCAGCTTTGAGCAGGGGTGGAGAGCTAACTATGGCTACACCTTC | CASSFEQGWRANYGYTF | TRBJ1-2 | NA | NA | TRBV7-9
TGTGCCAGCAGCCTGACAGGGGGTGTGGATGAAAAACTGTTTTTT | CASSLTGGVDEKLFF | TRBJ1-4 | TRBD1 | NA | TRBV16
TGTGCCAGCAGTGAAGCGCGACAGGTTAATGAAAAACTGTTTTTT | CASSEARQVNEKLFF | TRBJ1-4 | NA | NA | TRBV2
TGTGCCAGCAGTTCCTTGGGCGGGAGGGCCAGAGATACGCAGTATTTT | CASSSLGGRARDTQYF | TRBJ2-3 | TRBD2 | few | TRBV6-2/TRBV6-3
TGTGCCAGCAGACCACCGGGACAGGCCTTCTACGAGCAGTACTTC | CASRPPGQAFYEQYF | TRBJ2-7 | TRBD1 | NA | TRBV6-5
TGTGCCACAGGGACAGGGGATCAGCCCCAGCATTTT | CATGTGDQPQHF | TRBJ1-5 | TRBD1 | NA | TRBV28
TGTGCCAGCACTCGGGACAGGGATGAGCAGTTCTTC | CASTRDRDEQFF | TRBJ2-1 | TRBD1 | NA | TRBV2
TGCGCCAGCAGCTTGGGTACCGGGACTAGCGGGAGGTTCCCAGATACGCAGTATTTT | CASSLGTGTSGRFPDTQYF | TRBJ2-3 | TRBD2 | NA | TRBV5-1
TGTGCCAGCTCTGGGACAGGTTCCTACGAGCAGTACTTC | CASSGTGSYEQYF | TRBJ2-7 | TRBD1 | NA | TRBV9
TGTGCCAGCGCCCCTCCGGGGTGGTCCTACAATGAGCAGTTCTTC | CASAPPGWSYNEQFF | TRBJ2-1 | NA | NA | TRBV28
TGTGCCAGCAGTTTCGGCGGGCAGTACAATGAGCAGTTCTTC | CASSFGGQYNEQFF | TRBJ2-1 | NA | NA | TRBV28
TGTGCCAGCTCACTCGAGACAGGGTTGACTTCTGGCTACACCTTC | CASSLETGLTSGYTF | TRBJ1-2 | TRBD1 | NA | TRBV18
TGCACCAGCAGCCAAAAGAGGGTGGTTGGGTGCAGCTATGGCTACACCTTC | CTSSQKRVVGCSYGYTF | TRBJ1-2 | NA | NA | TRBV1
TGTGCCAGTAGTATTGCCCCTTGGACAGGGGGGCACACTGAAGCTTTCTTT | CASSIAPWTGGHTEAFF | TRBJ1-1 | TRBD1 | few | TRBV19
TGTGCCAGCAGGTTCAACATCGGGGAGACCCAGTACTTC | CASRFNIGETQYF | TRBJ2-5 | NA | NA | TRBV6-5
TGCGCCAGCAGCTCACAGGACCCTTATGGCTACACCTTC | CASSSQDPYGYTF | TRBJ1-2 | NA | NA | TRBV5-1
TGTGCCAGCTCACCCCAGGAAGCGGGCCTCCTCTACGAGCAGTACTTC | CASSPQEAGLLYEQYF | TRBJ2-7 | NA | NA | TRBV18
TGCGCCAGCAGCCAGGAACAGGGTAGAGGGAATCAGCCCCAGCATTTT | CASSQEQGRGNQPQHF | TRBJ1-5 | NA | NA | TRBV4-3
TGTGCCACCAGCACTACGAGGAGTTTCTTCACAGATACGCAGTATTTT | CATSTTRSFFTDTQYF | TRBJ2-3 | NA | NA | TRBV15
TGTGCCAGTAGTATCTGGACTAGCGGATCCTACGAGCAGTACTTC | CASSIWTSGSYEQYF | TRBJ2-7 | TRBD2 | NA | TRBV19
TGTGCCAGCCGGACAGGGGGCTCGACGAGCCACGAGCAGTACTTC | CASRTGGSTSHEQYF | TRBJ2-7 | TRBD1 | few | TRBV6-6
TGTGCCAGCAGCCAAGGGAAGGGACTAGCGGTCTCCTACGAGCAGTACTTC | CASSQGKGLAVSYEQYF | TRBJ2-7 | TRBD2 | NA | TRBV3-1/TRBV3-2
TGTGCCAGCAGTTTGACACACAACTATGGCTACACCTTC | CASSLTHNYGYTF | TRBJ1-2 | NA | once | TRBV27
TGTGCCAGCAGAACAGGCAGGGGGGAGCTGTTTTTT | CASRTGRGELFF | TRBJ2-2 | NA | NA | TRBV6-5
TGTGCCAGCAGCTTATCTGGAGGGAACGAGCAGTACTTC | CASSLSGGNEQYF | TRBJ2-7 | NA | NA | TRBV7-2